These T cell receptor beta chains were read from a single sample in a study of early T cells in non-severe SARS-CoV-2 infection. TCRdb redid the calling of the 5' RACE reads with MiXCR, one entry per CDR3 protein. The sample lists approximately 50,000 distinct CDR3 sequences; under 8.5% were seen once. Specimen: whole blood. These receptors were collected from an adult who was a healthcare worker with PCR-confirmed SARS-CoV-2 infection or an uninfected control (not recorded which). Each CDR3 is given with its conserved first and last residue.

J: TRBJ2-7
V: TRBV29-1
CDR3: CSVYTAFSYEQYF

J: TRBJ2-7
V: TRBV5-1
CDR3: CASSVSGGAYEQYF

J: TRBJ2-7
V: TRBV28
CDR3: CASSHHRGTTSYEQYF

J: TRBJ1-1
V: TRBV5-1
CDR3: CASSLMGARNTEAFF

J: TRBJ2-3
V: TRBV4-1
CDR3: CASSQERPADTQYF

J: TRBJ2-7
V: TRBV7-2
CDR3: CASSLLAGELYEQYF

J: TRBJ2-5
V: TRBV11-2
CDR3: CASSSQTRQETQYF

J: TRBJ2-3
V: TRBV11-2
CDR3: CASSLSRQATDTQYF

J: TRBJ2-7
V: TRBV19
CDR3: CASSPRDGSMEQYF

J: TRBJ1-3
V: TRBV5-1
CDR3: CASSLESAGNTIYF

J: TRBJ2-6
V: TRBV2
CDR3: CASSEWPPGTSGANVLTF

J: TRBJ2-7
V: TRBV4-1
CDR3: CASRGGMGEQYF

J: TRBJ1-6
V: TRBV6-1
CDR3: CASSGSYNSPLHF

J: TRBJ2-3
V: TRBV28
CDR3: CASSPVGGRATDTQYF

J: TRBJ1-6
V: TRBV15
CDR3: CATSRLYRDRYSPLHF

J: TRBJ2-2
V: TRBV15
CDR3: CATSRGYDTGELFF

J: TRBJ2-7
V: TRBV7-2
CDR3: CASSRSRQGNEQYF

J: TRBJ2-3
V: TRBV5-1
CDR3: CATLRAGVDTQYF

J: TRBJ2-7
V: TRBV12-3/TRBV12-4
CDR3: CASSLGYDINSYEQYF

J: TRBJ2-3
V: TRBV6-2/TRBV6-3
CDR3: CASSYELAGGTTHTDTQYF

J: TRBJ2-3
V: TRBV11-2
CDR3: CASSLAASPPTDTQYF

J: TRBJ1-5
V: TRBV11-2
CDR3: CASSLQARQPQHF

J: TRBJ2-5
V: TRBV7-2
CDR3: CASSVGAGETQYF

J: TRBJ1-2
V: TRBV5-6
CDR3: CASSPRTAQGYGYTF

J: TRBJ1-2
V: TRBV10-2
CDR3: CASSESTGLSGYTF

J: TRBJ1-2
V: TRBV10-2
CDR3: CASSESMYYGYTF

J: TRBJ2-2
V: TRBV7-6
CDR3: CASSVTGTGELFF